This passage covers 24 T cell receptor beta chains from one sample sequenced in a study of early T cells in non-severe SARS-CoV-2 infection. From the 5' RACE reads, TCRdb called clonotypes with MiXCR, one entry per CDR3 protein. The table records fewer than 85,000 distinct CDR3 sequences, roughly an eighth of them present only once. The sample consisted of whole blood. These receptors were taken from an adult who was a healthcare worker with PCR-confirmed SARS-CoV-2 infection or an uninfected control (not recorded which).

This clonotype was recorded at least ten times. This sequence joins TRBV12-5 and TRBJ1-5; D is unclear. The V and J ends lost 5 bases and 5 bases respectively, with 13 bases between them. The V gene's germline CDR1 is LGHNT and CDR2 FRNRAP. This CDR3 has 14 amino acids. CDR3: CASGLDWAYQPQHF. The DNA of the CDR3 is TGTGCTAGTGGTCTGGATTGGGCTTATCAGCCCCAGCATTTT.

This clonotype was detected a few times. The chain recombines TRBV27 with TRBJ2-2; the D gene is possibly TRBD1 (6 bases). This CDR3 is 12 amino acids long. CDR1 and CDR2 from the germline V gene are MNHEY and SMNVEV (reference sequence). Trimming stripped 5 bases from V and 8 bases from J, with 9 bases between. The CDR3 DNA is TGTGCCAGCAGTGTCAGGGGTGGGGAGCTGTTTTTT. Its protein product is CASSVRGGELFF.

This clonotype was seen repeatedly, ten times or more. The chain combines TRBV4-3 with TRBJ1-6; 10 positions match TRBD1. V dropped 1 base and J dropped 10; count of bases not matched to a gene: 7. In germline, CDR1 is LGHNA, CDR2 YSLEER. CDR3 length equals 16 residues. CDR3 nucleotides: TGCGCCAGCAGCCAAGCGGGGGGGACAGGGGTCTCACCCCTCCACTTT. This codes for CASSQAGGTGVSPLHF.

This clonotype showed up many times. The DNA for the CDR3 is TGTGCCAGCAGCCCGCGGACCCGAGGAGATACGCAGTATTTT. It yields the protein CASSPRTRGDTQYF. The V gene is TRBV9, the J gene TRBJ2-3; D is ambiguous. This CDR3 comprises 14 residues. V was clipped by 4 bases and J by 5 bases, with 14 bases between them. The germline CDR1 and CDR2 sequences are SGDLS and YYNGEE.

This clonotype has at least ten counts. The V and J genes are TRBV7-9 and TRBJ1-3; no clear D gene. Germline assignment: CDR1 SEHNR and CDR2 FQNEAQ (reference sequence). Between the trimmed V and J ends, which lost 6 bases and 8 bases, there was a span of 8 bases. The CDR3 extends over 11 amino acids. Here the CDR3 DNA reads TGTGCCAGCAGTAGAGGCCACACCATATATTTT. This sequence encodes CASSRGHTIYF.

This clonotype was detected many times. V usage is TRBV19 and J usage is TRBJ2-1; 11 bases agree with TRBD1. The germline gives CDR1 LNHDA, CDR2 SQIVND (reference sequence). J was trimmed by 6 bases and V by 5 bases; bases with no gene match: 3. The CDR3 contains 14 residues. The CDR3 spells CASSFGQGANEQFF. CDR3 bases: TGTGCCAGTAGTTTTGGACAGGGGGCCAATGAGCAGTTCTTC. The full variable domain, completed using reference TRBV19 and TRBJ2-1, is DGGITQSPKYLFRKEGQNVTLSCEQNLNHDAMYWYRQDPGQGLRLIYYSQIVNDFQKGDIAEGYSVSREKKESFPLTVTSAQKNPTAFYLCASSFGQGANEQFFGPGTRLTVL.

This clonotype was seen a handful of times. The chain links TRBV29-1 to TRBJ1-2; D is undetermined. V lost 2 bases to trimming and J lost 0 bases, with 4 bases between them. Per the germline V gene, CDR1 is SQVTM and CDR2 is ANQGSEA. The CDR3 runs 12 residues. CDR3 sequence (DNA): TGCAGCGTTGAAACAGCTAACTATGGCTACACCTTC. Amino acid sequence: CSVETANYGYTF.

The CDR3 sequence: CASSWTDYEQYF. CDR3 DNA: TGTGCCAGCAGCTGGACAGATTACGAGCAGTACTTC. This chain joins TRBV7-9 and TRBJ2-7; TRBD1 is a possible D gene (6 bases). The CDR3 covers 12 residues. Trimming removed 4 bases from V and 4 bases from J, with 8 bases in between. Germline CDR1 SEHNR, CDR2 FQNEAQ (reference sequence).

This clonotype was seen ten or more times. The V and J genes are TRBV11-2 and TRBJ2-2, with TRBD2 matching 8 bases. The CDR3 totals 15 residues. Germline CDR1 and CDR2: SGHAT and FQNNGV. The V segment lost 1 base and the J segment 7 bases; nucleotides outside the gene matches: 5. The CDR3 DNA sequence: TGTGCCAGCAGCTTAGCGGGAGGGGACTTCGGGGAGCTGTTTTTT. Its translation is CASSLAGGDFGELFF.

In regard to this clonotype: A much larger clone lies one base from this, so it may be a read error. This chain's CDR3 is CASSKDGPYEQYF. The DNA for the CDR3 is TGCGCCAGCAGCAAAGACGGACCCTACGAGCAGTACTTC. This chain connects TRBV5-1 to TRBJ2-7, with D uncertain. Trimming pared 4 bases from V and 2 bases from J, leaving 10 bases between. The CDR3 is 13 amino acids. Germline CDR1 is SGHRS and CDR2 is YFSETQ.

This clonotype was recorded at least ten times. The genes are TRBV18 and TRBJ1-1; D remains unclear. V was clipped by 3 bases and J by 8 bases, with 10 bases between them. This CDR3 is built from 12 residues. From germline, CDR1 is KGHSH and CDR2 LQKENI. The CDR3 sequence: CASSPVAEEAFF. Written as DNA, the CDR3 is TGTGCCAGCTCACCGGTAGCGGAGGAAGCTTTCTTT.

The rearrangement uses TRBV20-1 and TRBJ2-7; 9 nucleotides align to TRBD1. CDR1 DFQATT and CDR2 SNEGSKA come from the germline V gene (reference sequence). This CDR3 is built from 15 residues. The trim removed 5 bases at V and 0 bases at J, leaving 8 bases unmatched. The DNA for the CDR3 is TGCAGTGCTCGGGACAGGGTCCCTTCCTCCTACGAGCAGTACTTC. This codes for CSARDRVPSSYEQYF.

The gene calls are TRBV10-3 and TRBJ1-1; no firm D call. This CDR3 has 13 amino acids. The germline gives CDR1 ENHRY, CDR2 SYGVKD. V dropped 11 bases and J dropped 2 bases, with 15 bases sitting between them. DNA for the CDR3: TGTGCCTCCCTGGCACAAACAAACACTGAAGCTTTCTTT. It translates to CASLAQTNTEAFF.

This clonotype was found many times. This sequence joins TRBV3-1 and TRBJ2-7; D unresolved. This CDR3 has 14 residues. Germline-derived CDR1 and CDR2 are LGHDT and YNNKEL (reference sequence). V lost 1 base to trimming and J lost 3 bases, with 10 bases between them. The CDR3 sequence is CASSQGRPLYEQYF. The CDR3 nucleotides are TGTGCCAGCAGCCAAGGAAGACCCCTCTACGAGCAGTACTTC.

This clonotype was recorded at least ten times. V gene TRBV6-1 combines with J gene TRBJ1-1; possibly TRBD1 for D (6 bases). V was shortened by 7 bases and J by 3 bases, with 12 bases between the two germline ends. The CDR3 has 13 amino acids. CDR1 and CDR2 (germline): MNHNS, SASEGT. CDR3 sequence reads: CASNLQGDTEAFF. CDR3 in DNA: TGTGCCAGCAATTTACAGGGTGACACTGAAGCTTTCTTT.

There are many counts of this clonotype. The rearrangement links TRBV18 to TRBJ2-1; 11 bases fit TRBD2. Per germline, CDR1 KGHSH and CDR2 LQKENI. The J segment lost 6 bases and the V segment lost 5 bases, leaving 6 bases of the junction unmatched. CDR3 length equals 15 residues. CDR3 residues: CASSALAGARNEQFF. DNA of the CDR3: TGTGCCAGCTCAGCACTAGCGGGGGCACGCAATGAGCAGTTCTTC.

This clonotype was seen many times. One base away lies a much larger clone, so this may be a sequencing read error. The chain uses TRBV10-2 and TRBJ2-1, with D perhaps matching TRBD2 (6 bases). The CDR3 length is 14 residues. V lost 11 bases and J lost 6, with 20 bases in between. CDR1 is WSHSY and CDR2 is SAAADI in the germline V gene. The CDR3 sequence is CAGTGGASVNEQFF. Here the CDR3 DNA reads TGCGCCGGCACCGGAGGGGCTAGCGTCAATGAGCAGTTCTTC.

This clonotype was detected many times. The V and J genes are TRBV7-2 and TRBJ2-1, with no clear D. Trimming removed 5 bases at V and 5 bases at J, with 10 bases between. CDR1 SGHTA and CDR2 FQGNSA come from the germline V gene. The CDR3 totals 13 residues. CDR3 DNA sequence: TGTGCCAGCAGCCCTAGACCCGACAATGAGCAGTTCTTC. This translates into CASSPRPDNEQFF.

This clonotype has ten or more counts. The chain joins TRBV18 to TRBJ1-1, with TRBD1 matching 8 bases. V trimming: 6 bases; J trimming: 2 bases; junction bases outside the gene matches: 11. Looked up from germline, CDR1 is KGHSH and CDR2 is LQKENI. This CDR3 is built from 16 residues. The CDR3 region has the DNA TGTGCCAGCTCTGGGGGACAGGTCCTAGGAAACACTGAAGCTTTCTTT. This gives the protein CASSGGQVLGNTEAFF.

This clonotype appeared many times. The rearrangement joins TRBV7-2 to TRBJ1-2; maybe TRBD1 (5 bases). Per the germline V gene, CDR1 is SGHTA and CDR2 is FQGNSA. This CDR3 spans 13 amino acids. V was clipped by 5 bases and J by 10 bases, with 17 bases between them. CDR3 DNA sequence: TGTGCCAGCAGCCCACAGGCGGGGGGAGCCTACACCTTC. It is translated as CASSPQAGGAYTF.

There are a few counts of this clonotype. The chain uses TRBV12-3 or TRBV12-4 and TRBJ1-3, with D unclear. This CDR3 is built from 14 residues. Between the trimmed V and J ends, which lost 7 bases and 0 bases, there was a span of 10 bases. The CDR3 is CASNPAGSGNTIYF. The CDR3 bases are TGTGCCAGCAACCCTGCGGGCTCTGGAAACACCATATATTTT.

Ten or more counts support this clonotype. The rearrangement joins TRBV27 to TRBJ2-7; 14 positions agree with TRBD2. CDR3 length: 17 residues. V gave up 4 bases and J gave up 1 base; unmatched junction bases: 6. CDR1 is MNHEY, CDR2 SMNVEV, per germline (reference sequence). The CDR3 DNA reads as TGTGCCAGCAGTTCCCTCGGGACTAGCGGGAGATCCTACGAGCAGTACTTC. This sequence encodes CASSSLGTSGRSYEQYF.

There are many counts of this clonotype. The V gene is TRBV6-5, the J gene TRBJ2-7, with TRBD1 identical over 7 bases. This CDR3 is 15 amino acids long. CDR1 and CDR2 from the germline V gene are MNHEY and SVGAGI. Losses at the gene ends were 2 bases for V and 1 base for J; bases not matched to a gene: 5. The CDR3, as DNA: TGTGCCAGCAGTTACCAGACAGGGCCATCCTACGAGCAGTACTTC. Amino acid sequence: CASSYQTGPSYEQYF.

This chain uses TRBV7-9 with TRBJ1-6; 10 positions match TRBD1. The CDR3 runs to 14 residues. The V and J ends lost 5 bases and 10 bases, in that order; junction bases with no gene match: 5. Germline lookup yields CDR1 SEHNR and CDR2 FQNEAQ (reference sequence). CDR3 in DNA: TGTGCCAGCAGCACTGGACAGGGGGGATCACCCCTCCACTTT. Protein: CASSTGQGGSPLHF.